The 30 T cell receptor beta chains below come from one sample, sequenced in a study of shared clonotypes between healthy human individuals. Assay used: immunoSEQ multiplex PCR; TCRdb lists only in-frame clones, some missing. Of over 1.4 million clones listed, roughly 96% were seen once; the top ten hold approximately 1.1%. The sequencing sample was made of naive CD4+ T cells sorted from blood. Specified subset: CD45RA+ positively selected. These TCRs come from a man younger than 40 in good health.

J is TRBJ2-2 and V is TRBV5-1; D might be TRBD2 (6 bases). Germline-derived CDR1 and CDR2 are SGHRS and YFSETQ. This CDR3 has 16 amino acids. V shed 0 bases and J shed 1 base, with 10 bases lying between them. The CDR3: CASSLALSGNTGELFF. DNA for the CDR3: TGCGCCAGCAGCTTGGCCCTTAGCGGGAACACCGGGGAGCTGTTTTTT.

CDR3 sequence: CASRRGTGTFWSSYNEQFF. The CDR3 bases are TGTGCCAGCAGGAGGGGGACAGGGACTTTTTGGAGCTCCTACAATGAGCAGTTCTTC. The rearrangement uses TRBV28 and TRBJ2-1; 9 nucleotides match TRBD1. V was pared by 6 bases and J by 0 bases, with 15 bases of the junction left unmatched. The CDR3 length is 19 residues. The germline V gene has CDR1 MDHEN and CDR2 SYDVKM.

The chain uses TRBV14 and TRBJ2-3, with 15 bases fitting TRBD2. Germline CDR1 is SGHDN and CDR2 is FVKESK. The ends lost 0 bases at V and 4 bases at J; junction bases unmatched: 11. There are 20 residues in the CDR3. CDR3 sequence (DNA): TGTGCCAGCAGCCAAGATCTATCCGGGACTAGCGGGAGGATCGCAGATACGCAGTATTTT. Protein product: CASSQDLSGTSGRIADTQYF.

As to this clone: Additional DNA sequences in this sample encode the identical CDR3. This chain connects TRBV29-1 to TRBJ2-3; TRBD1 is a possible D gene (6 bases). CDR1 and CDR2 from the germline V gene are SQVTM and ANQGSEA. V lost 6 bases to trimming and J lost 2 bases, with 9 bases between them. The CDR3 runs 12 residues. CDR3 residues: CSVWTVTDTQYF. Here the CDR3 DNA reads TGCAGCGTCTGGACAGTCACAGATACGCAGTATTTT.

The chain links TRBV30 to TRBJ2-2; TRBD2 agrees at 13 bases. CDR3 length: 15 residues. Germline V CDR1 and CDR2: GTSNPN, SVGIG (reference sequence). Trimming cost V 5 bases and J 5 bases; bases outside gene matches: 5. CDR3 protein: CAWGLAGVGTGELFF. For the CDR3, the DNA is TGTGCCTGGGGACTAGCGGGAGTAGGGACCGGGGAGCTGTTTTTT.

This rearrangement joins TRBV18 to TRBJ1-4, with a possible D match to TRBD1 (6 bases). Germline assignment: CDR1 KGHSH and CDR2 LQKENI. This CDR3 spans 15 amino acids. Trimming left V 3 bases short and J 5 bases short, with 13 bases between. The CDR3 bases are TGTGCCAGCTCACCGCGGACAGTTGAAAATGAAAAACTGTTTTTT. Amino acids: CASSPRTVENEKLFF.

V and J are TRBV7-2 and TRBJ1-3, with D possibly being TRBD1 (5 bases). Germline values: CDR1 SGHTA, CDR2 FQGNSA. The CDR3 covers 16 residues. V gave up 0 bases and J gave up 2 bases, with 11 bases separating them. CDR3 amino acids: CASSLAWGMPGNTIYF. The CDR3 nucleotides are TGTGCCAGCAGCTTAGCTTGGGGGATGCCTGGAAACACCATATATTTT.

This chain links TRBV6-5 with TRBJ1-5; D is ambiguous. Trimming took off 0 bases at V and 4 bases at J, with 13 bases between the two ends. The CDR3 is made up of 16 amino acids. Germline loops: CDR1 MNHEY, CDR2 SVGAGI. CDR3 nucleotides: TGTGCCAGCAGTTACTCGGGCACCCTGGGGAATCAGCCCCAGCATTTT. Residues: CASSYSGTLGNQPQHF.

Details on this clone: Distinct nucleotide sequences in the sample also encode this CDR3. The chain recombines TRBV7-2 with TRBJ2-3; no definite D call. This CDR3 spans 14 amino acids. Trimming stripped 1 base from V and 2 bases from J, with 7 bases between. Germline V lookup: CDR1 SGHTA, CDR2 FQGNSA. CDR3 region: CASSLVGFTDTQYF. The CDR3 DNA follows: TGTGCCAGCAGCTTAGTCGGATTCACAGATACGCAGTATTTT. The variable domain in full, with the rest retrieved from reference TRBV7-2 and TRBJ2-3, is GAGVSQSPSNKVTEKGKDVELRCDPISGHTALYWYRQSLGQGLEFLIYFQGNSAPDKSGLPSDRFSAERTGGSVSTLTIQRTQQEDSAVYLCASSLVGFTDTQYFGPGTRLTVL.

The chain couples TRBV10-3 to TRBJ1-4; D possibly corresponds to TRBD1 (5 bases). This CDR3 spans 16 amino acids. V dropped 4 bases and J dropped 1 base, with 13 bases sitting between them. CDR1 is ENHRY, CDR2 SYGVKD, per germline. The CDR3 protein is CAISVDKLGTNEKLFF. CDR3 coding DNA: TGTGCCATCAGTGTGGACAAACTGGGAACTAATGAAAAACTGTTTTTT.

This chain uses TRBV9 with TRBJ1-5; 9 bases line up with TRBD1. V gave up 0 bases and J gave up 0 bases; unmatched junction bases: 13. Germline CDR1 reads SGDLS; CDR2 reads YYNGEE. The CDR3 spans 20 residues. The CDR3 protein is CASSVVRGTGIPYSNQPQHF. DNA for the CDR3: TGTGCCAGCAGCGTAGTCCGCGGGACAGGGATTCCCTATAGCAATCAGCCCCAGCATTTT.

In nucleotides, the CDR3 is TGCAGAATGGTGGGGACTAGCGGCGACTACAATGAGCAGTTCTTC. Protein sequence: CRMVGTSGDYNEQFF. This sequence joins TRBV29-1 and TRBJ2-1; 11 bases line up with TRBD2. From germline, CDR1 is SQVTM and CDR2 ANQGSEA. This CDR3 contains 15 residues.

The J gene is TRBJ2-1, the V gene TRBV2; tentative D call: TRBD1 (5 bases). This CDR3 has 14 amino acids. V lost 1 base and J 9 bases, leaving 13 bases between the germline ends. Germline V gives CDR1 SNHLY, CDR2 FYNNEI. The CDR3, as DNA: TGTGCCAGCAGTGAAGGGACACTGGTGACTGAGCAGTTCTTC. It codes for CASSEGTLVTEQFF.

The chain links TRBV5-8 to TRBJ1-5; D not certain. This CDR3 region has 16 residues. Germline V gives CDR1 SGHTS, CDR2 YDEGEE. Trimming cost V 2 bases and J 0 bases, with 12 bases left between them. For the CDR3, the DNA is TGTGCCAGCAGCTTTAAAATCGGACTTAGCAATCAGCCCCAGCATTTT. Translated: CASSFKIGLSNQPQHF.

J is TRBJ2-5 and V is TRBV15; TRBD2 might be the D (6 bases). The length of the CDR3 is 17 residues. V dropped 2 bases and J dropped 1 base, with 17 bases sitting between them. Germline assignment: CDR1 LNHNV and CDR2 YYDKDF (reference sequence). CDR3 nucleotides: TGTGCCACCAGCAGACCTCGGCGAATTAGCGGCCAAGAGACCCAGTACTTC. It codes for CATSRPRRISGQETQYF. Supplemented by reference TRBV15 and TRBJ2-5, the full variable domain reads DAMVIQNPRYQVTQFGKPVTLSCSQTLNHNVMYWYQQKSSQAPKLLFHYYDKDFNNEADTPDNFQSRRPNTSFCFLDIRSPGLGDTAMYLCATSRPRRISGQETQYFGPGTRLLVL.

J is TRBJ2-3 and V is TRBV19; TRBD2 matches 11 bases. V shed 5 bases, J shed 0 bases, and the junction held 4 bases outside the gene matches. Per the germline V gene, CDR1 is LNHDA and CDR2 is SQIVND (reference sequence). CDR3 length equals 16 residues. The CDR3 bases are TGTGCCAGTAGTCCTTCTAGCGGGAGGAGCACAGATACGCAGTATTTT. It specifies CASSPSSGRSTDTQYF.

CDR3 bases: TGTGCCAGCAGGGGATTACAGGGGGACACTGAAGCTTTCTTT. The encoded protein is CASRGLQGDTEAFF. This sequence joins TRBV7-9 and TRBJ1-1; 8 bases match TRBD1. Germline CDR1 and CDR2: SEHNR and FQNEAQ (reference sequence). V lost 6 bases to trimming and J lost 3 bases; unmatched junction nucleotides: 6. The CDR3 contains 14 residues.

This rearrangement joins TRBV5-4 to TRBJ2-2, with 7 positions matching TRBD1. With 1 base clipped from V and 4 bases from J, the junction kept 4 bases outside the gene matches. CDR1 and CDR2 (germline): SGHNT, YYREEE (reference sequence). The CDR3 loop spans 15 amino acids. CDR3 in amino acids: CASSLQGVGTGELFF. The CDR3, as DNA: TGTGCCAGCAGCTTGCAGGGGGTGGGCACCGGGGAGCTGTTTTTT.

This sequence joins TRBV9 and TRBJ2-5, with 8 bases that match TRBD1. V shed 7 bases, J shed 2 bases, and the junction held 10 bases outside the gene matches. The CDR3 runs 15 residues. Per germline, CDR1 SGDLS and CDR2 YYNGEE. The CDR3 DNA reads TGTGCCAGCGGGTACAGGGGGGCACCTCAAGAGACCCAGTACTTC. This encodes CASGYRGAPQETQYF.

The V gene is TRBV30, the J gene TRBJ1-4; 7 bases fit TRBD1. The CDR3 sequence is 15 residues long. Germline values: CDR1 GTSNPN, CDR2 SVGIG (reference sequence). With 0 bases clipped from V and 7 bases from J, the junction kept 8 bases outside the gene matches. DNA for the CDR3: TGTGCCTGGAGTGTAAGGGGGCGCGTGGCTGAAAAACTGTTTTTT. This codes for CAWSVRGRVAEKLFF.

The V call is TRBV2, the J call TRBJ1-5; unclear D gene. CDR3 length: 12 amino acids. CDR1 and CDR2 (germline): SNHLY, FYNNEI. Trimming stripped 8 bases from V and 6 bases from J, with 11 bases between. The CDR3 region has the DNA TGTGCCAGCTCGGGAGAAGTTCAGCCCCAGCATTTT. Encoded protein: CASSGEVQPQHF.

With regard to this clone: Additional DNA sequences in this sample encode the identical CDR3. This chain joins TRBV18 and TRBJ1-1, with D possibly being TRBD1 (5 bases). CDR3 length: 13 amino acids. Germline-derived CDR1 and CDR2 are KGHSH and LQKENI. The ends were cut back, 5 bases at V and 1 base at J, with 8 bases in the middle. The CDR3: CASSSDRNTEAFF. CDR3 sequence (DNA): TGTGCCAGCTCATCCGACAGGAACACTGAAGCTTTCTTT.

V is TRBV5-1 and J is TRBJ2-3, with TRBD2 identical over 8 bases. This CDR3 region has 17 residues. CDR1 and CDR2 (germline): SGHRS, YFSETQ. V shed 4 bases, J shed 2 bases, and the junction held 12 bases outside the gene matches. In nucleotides, the CDR3 is TGCGCCAGCAGCCGCCTTGCTAGCGGGCGTGCCACAGATACGCAGTATTTT. As protein: CASSRLASGRATDTQYF.

The V gene is TRBV19, the J gene TRBJ2-5; D is unresolved. Germline V gene lookup returns CDR1 LNHDA and CDR2 SQIVND (reference sequence). The CDR3 loop spans 14 amino acids. V was trimmed by 2 bases and J by 7 bases, leaving 14 bases between them. The CDR3 nucleotides are TGTGCCAGTAGTATACCCCTCAGCCAGGCGACCCAGTACTTC. Amino acids: CASSIPLSQATQYF.

The chain employs TRBV19 and TRBJ2-1; 9 positions agree with TRBD2. This CDR3 has 18 amino acids. Per the germline V gene, CDR1 is LNHDA and CDR2 is SQIVND (reference sequence). The J segment lost 2 bases and the V segment lost 5 bases, leaving 13 bases of the junction unmatched. The CDR3 reads CASSPTGTSSRPYNEQFF. CDR3 in DNA: TGTGCCAGTAGTCCCACCGGGACTAGCAGCAGACCCTACAATGAGCAGTTCTTC. Variable domain in full (rest from reference TRBV19 and TRBJ2-1): DGGITQSPKYLFRKEGQNVTLSCEQNLNHDAMYWYRQDPGQGLRLIYYSQIVNDFQKGDIAEGYSVSREKKESFPLTVTSAQKNPTAFYLCASSPTGTSSRPYNEQFFGPGTRLTVL.

The chain combines TRBV18 with TRBJ2-7; the D is unclear. From germline, CDR1 is KGHSH and CDR2 LQKENI. The germline V and J ends were trimmed by 4 bases and 0 bases, with 10 bases remaining between them. This CDR3 region has 14 residues. CDR3 region: CASSLGMSSYEQYF. As DNA, the CDR3 is TGTGCCAGCTCACTTGGGATGTCCTCCTACGAGCAGTACTTC.

V usage is TRBV9 and J usage is TRBJ1-1; perhaps TRBD1 as D (5 bases). Trimming removed 7 bases from V and 1 base from J, with 17 bases in between. This CDR3 is built from 15 residues. The germline V gene has CDR1 SGDLS and CDR2 YYNGEE. In nucleotides, the CDR3 is TGTGCCAGCTCATTTGACGGGGGGGAGAACACTGAAGCTTTCTTT. The encoded protein is CASSFDGGENTEAFF. The whole variable domain, filled in from reference TRBV9 and TRBJ1-1, reads DSGVTQTPKHLITATGQRVTLRCSPRSGDLSVYWYQQSLDQGLQFLIQYYNGEERAKGNILERFSAQQFPDLHSELNLSSLELGDSALYFCASSFDGGENTEAFFGQGTRLTVV.

The rearrangement links TRBV6-1 to TRBJ2-2; TRBD2 is a possible D gene (5 bases). This CDR3 comprises 14 residues. In germline, CDR1 is MNHNS, CDR2 SASEGT. The V end lost 8 bases, the J end lost 5 bases, and 15 bases lay between the germline ends. The CDR3 spells CASLLFGETGELFF. In nucleotides, the CDR3 is TGTGCCAGCCTATTGTTTGGGGAGACCGGGGAGCTGTTTTTT.

This chain uses TRBV5-1 with TRBJ2-7; 9 nucleotides agree with TRBD1. With 2 bases clipped from V and 1 base from J, the junction kept 4 bases outside the gene matches. The CDR3 is 15 residues long. The germline V gene encodes CDR1 SGHRS and CDR2 YFSETQ. For the CDR3, the DNA is TGCGCCAGCAGCTTCCCCGGGACAGGGTCCTACGAGCAGTACTTC. Amino acid sequence: CASSFPGTGSYEQYF.

The chain links TRBV9 to TRBJ2-7, with TRBD2 matching 8 bases. Germline V gene data show CDR1 as SGDLS and CDR2 as YYNGEE. The J segment lost 7 bases and the V segment lost 0 bases, leaving 9 bases of the junction unmatched. The CDR3 loop spans 15 amino acids. DNA of the CDR3: TGTGCCAGCAGCGTAGGCCCCAGCGGGAGTTCTGAGCAGTACTTC. Protein product: CASSVGPSGSSEQYF.